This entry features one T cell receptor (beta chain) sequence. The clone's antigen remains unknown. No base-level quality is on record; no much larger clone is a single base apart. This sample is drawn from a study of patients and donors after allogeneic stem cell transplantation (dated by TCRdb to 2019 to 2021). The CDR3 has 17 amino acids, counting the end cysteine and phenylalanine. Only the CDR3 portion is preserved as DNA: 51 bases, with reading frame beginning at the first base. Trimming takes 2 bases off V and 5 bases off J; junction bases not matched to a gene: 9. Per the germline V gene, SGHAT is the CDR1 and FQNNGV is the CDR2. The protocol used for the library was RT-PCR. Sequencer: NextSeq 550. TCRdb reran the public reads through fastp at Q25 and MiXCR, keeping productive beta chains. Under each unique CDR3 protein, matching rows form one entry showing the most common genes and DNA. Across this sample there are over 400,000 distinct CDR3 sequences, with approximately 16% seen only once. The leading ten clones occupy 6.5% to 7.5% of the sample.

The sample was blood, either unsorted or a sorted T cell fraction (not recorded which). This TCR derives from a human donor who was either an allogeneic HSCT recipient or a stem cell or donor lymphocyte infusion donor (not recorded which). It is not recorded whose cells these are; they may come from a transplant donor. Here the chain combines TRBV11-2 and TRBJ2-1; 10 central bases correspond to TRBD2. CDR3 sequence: CASSLFILAGAHNEQFF. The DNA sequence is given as TGTGCCAGCAGCTTATTTATCCTAGCGGGAGCACACAATGAGCAGTTCTTC.